Following are 8 T cell receptor beta chains from one sample sequenced in a study of blood T cell repertoires in COVID-19 (dated by TCRdb to the early 2020s). Libraries came from the immunoSEQ multiplex PCR assay. TCRdb provides this immuneACCESS table in a form limited to in-frame rearrangements. Some clones are lacking; in checked studies, under half of them reflect an unresolved V gene, and why the rest are absent is not known. The sample table holds around 62,000 clones, of which 70% to 90% were seen once. Over 1.2% of the sample is held by the ten biggest clonotypes. The specimen was peripheral blood. Receptor source: a man aged 60 to 69 with acute or convalescent COVID-19.

V usage is TRBV5-4 and J usage is TRBJ2-6; TRBD1 is a possible D gene (5 bases). Looked up from germline, CDR1 is SGHNT and CDR2 is YYREEE (reference sequence). V lost 1 base and J 4 bases, leaving 12 bases between the germline ends. The CDR3 loop spans 16 amino acids. The CDR3 sequence: CASSLLGRSGANVLTF. CDR3 DNA sequence: TGTGCCAGCAGCTTGTTGGGGCGATCGGGGGCCAACGTCCTGACTTTC.

The V and J genes are TRBV7-6 and TRBJ2-1, with D perhaps matching TRBD1 (6 bases). CDR3 size: 15 residues. Trimming left V 0 bases short and J 4 bases short, with 10 bases between. CDR1 is SGHVS, CDR2 FNYEAQ, per germline. Here the CDR3 reads CASSLAGTPYNEQFF. The CDR3 nucleotides read TGTGCCAGCAGCTTAGCCGGGACACCTTACAATGAGCAGTTCTTC.

This clone has only a few counts. The chain recombines TRBV7-3 with TRBJ1-2; TRBD1 aligns across 11 bases. Looked up from germline, CDR1 is SGHTA and CDR2 is FQGTGA. J was trimmed by 3 bases and V by 5 bases; bases with no gene match: 5. CDR3 length: 15 amino acids. The CDR3, as DNA: TGTGCCAGCAGCCCGGGACAGGGGGAACACTATGGCTACACCTTC. Protein: CASSPGQGEHYGYTF.

The V and J genes are TRBV6-2 or TRBV6-3 and TRBJ1-1; 11 nucleotides agree with TRBD1. The CDR3 loop spans 17 amino acids. Germline CDR1 is MNHEY and CDR2 is SVGEGT. V lost 0 bases and J lost 5; bases outside the gene matches: 8. The CDR3 nucleotides read TGTGCCAGCAGTTACTCGAAAGCGGGACAGGGGGATACTGAAGCTTTCTTT. Protein sequence: CASSYSKAGQGDTEAFF.

The V gene is TRBV30, the J gene TRBJ1-2, with 10 nucleotides matching TRBD1. The trim removed 3 bases at V and 14 bases at J, leaving 9 bases unmatched. The CDR3 sequence is 12 residues long. Germline V lookup: CDR1 GTSNPN, CDR2 SVGIG (reference sequence). In nucleotides, the CDR3 is TGTGCCTGGAGATTGGGACAGGGGATCCCGACCTTC. Residues: CAWRLGQGIPTF.

This sequence joins TRBV29-1 and TRBJ1-6, with TRBD1 as a possible D gene (6 bases). V lost 5 bases, J lost 16 bases, and 15 bases lay in between. The CDR3 totals 11 residues. The germline gives CDR1 SQVTM, CDR2 ANQGSEA. The CDR3 coding sequence is TGCAGCGTTACAGGGAACGGCCGGCTCCACTTT. Encoded protein: CSVTGNGRLHF. Together with reference TRBV29-1 and TRBJ1-6, the CDR3 gives the full variable domain: SAVISQKPSRDICQRGTSLTIQCQVDSQVTMMFWYRQQPGQSLTLIATANQGSEATYESGFVIDKFPISRPNLTFSTLTVSNMSPEDSSIYLCSVTGNGRLHFGNGTRLTVT.

The chain employs TRBV7-9 and TRBJ2-7; 7 bases map to TRBD1. The germline gives CDR1 SEHNR, CDR2 FQNEAQ (reference sequence). The V and J ends lost 10 bases and 4 bases, in that order; junction bases with no gene match: 13. CDR3 length: 14 amino acids. DNA for the CDR3: TGTGCCACCCAGCCCCCGGGACAGCCTTACGAGCAGTACTTC. Translation: CATQPPGQPYEQYF. Full variable domain (rest looked up from reference TRBV7-9 and TRBJ2-7): DTGVSQNPRHKITKRGQNVTFRCDPISEHNRLYWYRQTLGQGPEFLTYFQNEAQLEKSRLLSDRFSAERPKGSFSTLEIQRTEQGDSAMYLCATQPPGQPYEQYFGPGTRLTVT.

The chain carries TRBV28 and TRBJ1-6; TRBD1 matches at 11 bases. The CDR3 sequence is 14 residues long. Germline values: CDR1 MDHEN, CDR2 SYDVKM. V trimming: 5 bases; J trimming: 9 bases; junction bases outside the gene matches: 3. The CDR3 coding sequence is TGTGCCAGCAGTCCCGGGACAGGGGGTTCACCCCTCCACTTT. As protein: CASSPGTGGSPLHF.